This entry lists 24 T cell receptor beta chains sequenced from one sample in a study of shared clonotypes between healthy human individuals (dated by TCRdb to the early 2020s). Library method: the immunoSEQ multiplex PCR assay. Drawn from immuneACCESS, this table holds only the in-frame rearrangements with V and J called that TCRdb kept. Clones are partly lost; checked studies trace under half to an unresolved V gene and leave the rest unexplained. The sample includes roughly 700,000 clones, with roughly 91% observed a single time. 34% of the sample is in the top ten clones. Sequencing was carried out using memory CD8+ T cells from PBMCs. What the cell subset or site label conveys for this sample: CD45RO+ cells pooled with CCR7-negative TemRA cells. These receptors were obtained from a man aged 18-30 years in good health. Some clones in this sample may be carry-over from other donors' samples.

Turning to this clone: One base away lies a much larger clone, so this may be a sequencing read error. This rearrangement joins TRBV5-6 to TRBJ1-2, with a possible D match to TRBD1 (6 bases). The CDR3 has 14 residues. Per germline, CDR1 SGHDT and CDR2 YYEEEE. Trimming removed 0 bases from V and 0 bases from J, with 6 bases in between. CDR3 sequence reads: CASSLGDTNYGYTF. CDR3 sequence (DNA): TGTGCCAGCAGCTTGGGGGACACTAACTATGGCTACACCTTC.

The chain combines TRBV5-8 with TRBJ1-1; the D is unclear. CDR3 length equals 12 residues. V was trimmed by 4 bases and J by 8 bases, leaving 12 bases between them. CDR1 is SGHTS, CDR2 YDEGEE, per germline. The CDR3 loop reads CASSLKEGEAFF. CDR3 nucleotides: TGTGCCAGCAGCCTGAAGGAGGGAGAAGCTTTCTTT.

The V gene is TRBV10-3, the J gene TRBJ2-2; the D gene is possibly TRBD2 (6 bases). V shed 6 bases and J shed 5 bases, with 13 bases lying between them. This CDR3 is built from 14 residues. Germline CDR1 is ENHRY and CDR2 is SYGVKD. CDR3 in DNA: TGTGCCATCAGCGGAGGGGCGTTGACCGGGGAGCTGTTTTTT. The encoded protein is CAISGGALTGELFF.

The V gene is TRBV28, the J gene TRBJ1-2; the D is unclear. In germline, CDR1 is MDHEN, CDR2 SYDVKM. CDR3 size: 15 residues. V was cut by 4 bases and J by 8 bases, with 20 bases left in between. The chain's CDR3 is CASSSPLTIFGGYTF. DNA for the CDR3: TGTGCCAGCAGTTCCCCCCTGACAATTTTTGGCGGCTACACCTTC.

This rearrangement joins TRBV9 to TRBJ2-1; 8 bases are a match to TRBD2. J gave up 4 bases and V 3 bases, and 9 bases lay outside the gene matches. The CDR3 covers 16 residues. Germline V CDR1 and CDR2: SGDLS, YYNGEE. The CDR3 sequence: CASSGPGGRSYNEQFF. CDR3 nucleotides: TGTGCCAGCAGCGGACCGGGCGGGAGGTCTTACAATGAGCAGTTCTTC.

The chain recombines TRBV27 with TRBJ2-7, with a tentative D call TRBD2 (5 bases). This CDR3 is built from 14 residues. The germline CDR1 and CDR2 sequences are MNHEY and SMNVEV (reference sequence). The V end lost 10 bases, the J end lost 0 bases, and 16 bases lay between the germline ends. The CDR3 DNA follows: TGTGCCACCCGACTAATCAGGAGCTCCTACGAGCAGTACTTC. Translated, it gives CATRLIRSSYEQYF.

The rearrangement joins TRBV7-9 to TRBJ2-1; 14 bases line up with TRBD2. Germline CDR1 SEHNR, CDR2 FQNEAQ (reference sequence). The junction had 13 bases not matched to a gene; V was cut back by 4 bases and J by 8 bases. The CDR3 is 18 residues long. CDR3 residues: CASSWRIRLAGGPHEQFF. The CDR3 nucleotides read TGTGCCAGCAGCTGGCGGATCAGACTAGCGGGAGGGCCCCATGAGCAGTTCTTC.

A remark on this clone: At the DNA level, this CDR3 is encoded by other sequences in the same sample as well. The genes are TRBV27 and TRBJ1-1, with TRBD1 as a possible D gene (5 bases). V was clipped by 2 bases and J by 4 bases, with 8 bases between them. The CDR3 totals 13 residues. The V gene's germline CDR1 is MNHEY and CDR2 SMNVEV (reference sequence). This CDR3 reads CASSLGGSTEAFF. As DNA, the CDR3 is TGTGCCAGCAGTTTAGGGGGTAGCACTGAAGCTTTCTTT.

The sample holds many counts of this clone. The V gene is TRBV19, the J gene TRBJ2-1, with D possibly being TRBD2 (6 bases). CDR3 length equals 16 residues. The V end lost 1 base, the J end lost 8 bases, and 18 bases lay between the germline ends. CDR1 and CDR2 from the germline V gene are LNHDA and SQIVND (reference sequence). The CDR3 loop reads CASSIVWTTELDEQFF. Written as DNA, the CDR3 is TGTGCCAGTAGTATAGTATGGACTACGGAGTTGGATGAGCAGTTCTTC.

The rearrangement links TRBV10-3 to TRBJ2-3; D perhaps matches TRBD1 (6 bases). There are 14 residues in the CDR3. Deletions cut 8 bases from V and 1 base from J, with 13 bases between. Germline V gives CDR1 ENHRY, CDR2 SYGVKD. The CDR3, as DNA: TGTGCCATCCAGCCAGGGGCGGGCACAGATACGCAGTATTTT. This encodes CAIQPGAGTDTQYF.

The J gene is TRBJ1-2, the V gene TRBV10-2; D uncertain. Trimming removed 4 bases at V and 5 bases at J, with 23 bases between. Looked up from germline, CDR1 is WSHSY and CDR2 is SAAADI. The CDR3 totals 17 residues. Here the CDR3 reads CASSGVPTIVNDYGYTF. The CDR3, as DNA: TGCGCCAGCAGTGGGGTCCCCACCATAGTAAACGATTATGGCTACACCTTC.

The chain employs TRBV7-9 and TRBJ1-1; D remains ambiguous. CDR1 is SEHNR, CDR2 FQNEAQ, per germline (reference sequence). This CDR3 contains 10 residues. The V and J ends lost 11 bases and 6 bases respectively, with 10 bases between them. DNA for the CDR3: TGTGCCTCCGAAGCCTCTGAAGCTTTCTTT. This encodes CASEASEAFF.

The chain combines TRBV28 with TRBJ2-5; D is possibly TRBD2 (6 bases). The CDR3 runs 16 residues. V lost 6 bases to trimming and J lost 0 bases, with 17 bases between them. Germline CDR1 reads MDHEN; CDR2 reads SYDVKM. CDR3 sequence reads: CASSHTPGTYQETQYF. For the CDR3, the DNA is TGTGCCAGCAGCCACACCCCCGGGACTTACCAAGAGACCCAGTACTTC.

Comment on this clone: Other nucleotide sequences from this sample produce the same CDR3. This sequence joins TRBV27 and TRBJ2-1; D unresolved. Germline V gives CDR1 MNHEY, CDR2 SMNVEV (reference sequence). V lost 1 base to trimming and J lost 6 bases, with 10 bases between them. The CDR3 has 14 amino acids. The CDR3 DNA is TGTGCCAGCAGTTTATTAGGCCCGCGCAATGAGCAGTTCTTC. Amino acids: CASSLLGPRNEQFF.

V and J are TRBV10-3 and TRBJ2-7; D is unclear. CDR1 is ENHRY, CDR2 SYGVKD, per germline. The CDR3 contains 12 residues. The V end lost 4 bases, the J end lost 3 bases, and 7 bases lay between the germline ends. The CDR3 sequence: CAISVVGYEQYF. The CDR3 region has the DNA TGTGCCATCAGTGTGGTGGGCTACGAGCAGTACTTC.

The chain recombines TRBV6-5 with TRBJ1-5; no firm D call. The germline gives CDR1 MNHEY, CDR2 SVGAGI. V lost 6 bases, J lost 0 bases, and 12 bases lay in between. This CDR3 has 15 residues. DNA for the CDR3: TGTGCCAGCAGAGGTTATCCGTATAGCAATCAGCCCCAGCATTTT. This translates into CASRGYPYSNQPQHF.

This clone was seen a few times. The chain uses TRBV7-9 and TRBJ1-5; 9 positions match TRBD1. CDR3 size: 14 residues. In germline, CDR1 is SEHNR, CDR2 FQNEAQ (reference sequence). The trim removed 6 bases at V and 5 bases at J, leaving 5 bases unmatched. CDR3 protein: CASSTGGGYQPQHF. CDR3 in DNA: TGTGCCAGCAGTACAGGGGGCGGCTATCAGCCCCAGCATTTT.

The rearrangement links TRBV6-1 to TRBJ2-3, with TRBD2 matching over 10 bases. This CDR3 is built from 13 residues. V trimming: 6 bases; J trimming: 4 bases; junction bases outside the gene matches: 1. CDR1 is MNHNS and CDR2 is SASEGT in the germline V gene. The CDR3 region is CASRSGRADTQYF. DNA of the CDR3: TGTGCCAGCAGAAGCGGGAGGGCAGATACGCAGTATTTT.

The CDR3 region has the DNA TGTGCCAGCAGCCCCCTCCGAAGGGGGTTGGGCACCGGGGAGCTGTTTTTT. It codes for CASSPLRRGLGTGELFF. This chain connects TRBV5-5 to TRBJ2-2, with D possibly matching TRBD1 (6 bases). Germline V gene data show CDR1 as SGHKS and CDR2 as YYEKEE (reference sequence). The CDR3 has 17 residues. Trimming left V 4 bases short and J 4 bases short, with 20 bases between.

The V call is TRBV5-5, the J call TRBJ2-7; 10 nucleotides line up with TRBD1. V lost 4 bases and J lost 3; bases outside the gene matches: 10. The CDR3 contains 16 residues. Germline loops: CDR1 SGHKS, CDR2 YYEKEE (reference sequence). CDR3 nucleotides: TGTGCCAGCAGCGACCCAATCCGGGACAGGGGCTACGAGCAGTACTTC. Protein sequence: CASSDPIRDRGYEQYF.

The rearrangement uses TRBV7-3 and TRBJ2-7, with 10 bases lining up with TRBD2. The CDR3 contains 16 residues. The junction had 8 bases not matched to a gene; V was cut back by 5 bases and J by 1 base. Germline lookup yields CDR1 SGHTA and CDR2 FQGTGA. The CDR3 reads CASSALLAGVSYEQYF. The CDR3 nucleotides are TGTGCCAGCAGCGCACTTCTAGCGGGAGTATCCTACGAGCAGTACTTC.

The V and J genes are TRBV28 and TRBJ1-1; D is unclear. Germline CDR1 is MDHEN and CDR2 is SYDVKM. Trimming cost V 6 bases and J 10 bases, with 21 bases left between them. This CDR3 contains 14 residues. CDR3 coding DNA: TGTGCCAGCAGAGAGGACGGAAACTCCATTTTAGCTTTCTTT. As protein: CASREDGNSILAFF.

The rearrangement links TRBV10-3 to TRBJ2-1, with 12 bases fitting TRBD1. CDR1 and CDR2 from the germline V gene are ENHRY and SYGVKD. Trimming removed 1 base from V and 0 bases from J; junction bases left unmatched: 16. This CDR3 is built from 22 residues. CDR3 in amino acids: CAISEFRDRGHRREISYNEQFF. The DNA of the CDR3 is TGTGCCATCAGTGAGTTCCGGGACAGGGGGCATAGGCGGGAGATCTCCTACAATGAGCAGTTCTTC.

This chain links TRBV7-9 with TRBJ2-6; D tentatively reads TRBD1 or TRBD2 (5 bases each). The CDR3 extends over 16 amino acids. The ends were cut back, 10 bases at V and 0 bases at J, with 16 bases in the middle. The germline gives CDR1 SEHNR, CDR2 FQNEAQ (reference sequence). The CDR3 coding sequence is TGTGCCACCCCCGGGACGGATCTCTCTGGGGCCAACGTCCTGACTTTC. This encodes CATPGTDLSGANVLTF.